This entry features one TCR beta chain sequence. Its cognate antigen has yet to be identified. Base-call qualities are not available, and no considerably larger clone is one nucleotide away. The sample originates from a study of blood T cells in healthy people across ages (dated by TCRdb to 2014 to 2015). Context from the whole study: Template switching captured roughly one uniquely barcoded TCR beta cDNA molecule per two T cells in model experiments. Age-related changes in TCR beta repertoire diversity were measured in the study by deep sequencing normalized with unique cDNA molecular identifiers. The donors were divided into four age groups: young (average around 17 years), middle-aged (around 37), aged (62) and long-lived (approximately 74). To avoid experimental bias, donors of different ages were distributed randomly across sequencing lanes. The study analyzed two additional independent replicas of 1 million unique cDNA reads from the same blood draw for two donors, one aged 18 to 29 and one aged 80 or older. The paper's findings and limits, for the study overall: Compared with the aged group, more naive CD4+ T cells, fewer expanded clones and increased TCR diversity were shown by the long-lived group, suggesting age selection. Because profiling used bulk unsorted PBMCs, naive and antigen-experienced compartments could not be compared conclusively. Estimates of total diversity based on one million sequenced T cells were regarded as lower bounds and as underestimates. The CMV infection status of donors was not known, potentially confounding age-related changes in expanded clonotypes. A strong correlation was found between observed TCR beta diversity and the percentage of naive T cells measured by flow cytometry. Observed TCR beta diversity per million T cells fell roughly linearly with age, and a significant reduction was already apparent by age around 40.

The V and J ends are trimmed by 8 bases and 4 bases, leaving 21 bases between them. Per the germline V gene, MDHEN is the CDR1 and SYDVKM is the CDR2. From the cysteine up to the phenylalanine, the CDR3 has a length of 15 residues. The DNA shown is the 45-base CDR3, in frame from base 1. Receptor amplification or capture employed 5' RACE. These reads were obtained on an Illumina HiSeq 2500. The second PCR ran for about 7 to 11 cycles and used a J-beta primer mix along with a sample-barcoded 5' primer. A template-switch 5' adaptor carrying 12 random nucleotides introduced a unique molecular identifier onto each TCR beta cDNA molecule. Each sample yielded at least 2.5 million CDR3-containing paired-end reads. The Mint cDNA synthesis kit, primed by a TRBC-specific oligonucleotide, was used to synthesize first-strand cDNA from all RNA. After uracil-DNA glycosylase treatment, a first 18-cycle PCR used universal primers M1SS and BC2_uni_R on all cDNA. The authors processed their data as follows. For normalization, 1 million high-quality reads were randomly selected from each sample, with every read carrying a distinct molecular identifier. Reads sharing molecular identifiers were discarded rather than binned into consensus sequences. MiTCR, with a Q25 quality threshold and the strictest error-elimination algorithm, was used for CDR3 identification, clonotype clustering and error correction. Lower-bound total TCR beta diversity was estimated with a nonparametric unseen species model using Euler transformation. TCRdb trimmed public reads at Q25 via fastp, called clones via MiXCR and kept in-frame beta chains. Records with the same CDR3 protein are collapsed into one entry carrying the most frequent genes and DNA. The V and J calls were not made by the authors but by TCRdb's processing. The sample table shows hundreds of thousands of distinct CDR3 sequences, and 45% to 50% are seen once. About an eighth of the sample lies in the top ten.

The donors were around 39 Caucasian individuals from Russia, aged 6 to 90 years, who were systemically healthy. Each donor gave 8 to 10 milliliters of peripheral blood, drawn into EDTA-treated Vacutainer tubes. Ficoll-Paque density-gradient centrifugation was used to isolate PBMCs, with at least 7 million per sample. Total RNA was extracted from PBMCs with Trizol reagent, with at least 5.5 micrograms obtained per sample. The percentages of naive CD45RAhigh/CD27high T cells were determined by flow cytometry on a PBMC aliquot from every donor. The rearranged chain carries TRBV28 and TRBJ2-7; the D gene is perhaps TRBD1 or TRBD2, as each covers 5 bases. This TCR was recovered from a young man in good health. The sample taken for sequencing was blood. The CDR3 region: CASYTTGGSGYEQYF. The nucleotides read TGTGCCAGCTACACTACAGGCGGGTCGGGGTACGAGCAGTACTTC.